This TCR beta chain was captured in a study of OX40 agonist ivuxolimab in advanced cancers. Background on the whole study: The costimulatory receptor OX40 (CD134) was targeted by ivuxolimab, a fully human IgG2 agonistic monoclonal antibody. The dose-escalation cohort was about 83% male with a mean age of about 65 years, ranging from 23 to 79. The purpose of peripheral TCRbeta sequencing was to test whether ivuxolimab changed TCR sequence diversity and led to clonal T-cell expansion. The paper covers the monotherapy dose-escalation part of the phase I ivuxolimab trial, which included N of about 50 patients. Partial responses were achieved by three dose-escalation patients, of whom one had hepatocellular carcinoma and two had cutaneous melanoma. Intravenous ivuxolimab was administered to patients every 2 weeks at six dose levels: 0.01, 0.1, 0.3, 1.5, 3 and 10 mg/kg. Patients were allowed to have had prior anti-PD-1, anti-PD-L1 or anti-CTLA-4 therapy, and approximately 41% of the dose-escalation patients had previously received checkpoint inhibitors. Among the roughly 50 dose-escalation patients, approximately 20 had hepatocellular carcinoma, 15 or so melanoma, 9 renal cell carcinoma and 9 head and neck cancer.

Study-level results and caveats: After ivuxolimab, CD8+ T cells had more expanded clones than CD4+ T cells on average. At doses of 0.1 to 3.0 mg/kg, clonal expansion of both CD4+ and CD8+ blood T cells was observed from baseline to week 6. The antigen specificity of the clonally expanded peripheral T cells was not determined. Partial responders in the 0.1-3.0 mg/kg groups had among the lowest normalized peripheral clonal expansion, especially among CD8+ T cells. Low levels of normalized T-cell clonal expansion were also seen in some nonresponding patients.

The trial excluded patients who had a history of autoimmune disease or who were on systemic immunosuppression. Peripheral blood for TCR sequencing was collected from all dose cohorts at baseline, on cycle 4 day 1, and on cycle 7 day 1. Samples came from an open-label, multicenter, first-in-human phase I dose-escalation trial of ivuxolimab. Adults with locally advanced or metastatic melanoma, renal cell, hepatocellular, or head and neck squamous cell carcinoma were enrolled in the trial. Before TCR sequencing, CD4+ and CD8+ T cells were separately sorted from peripheral blood. As to this clone: Which antigen it targets is not known. Per-base quality was not reported, and no clone a single base away is much larger than it.

CDR1 and CDR2 are drawn from the germline V gene (reference sequence): LNHDA, SQIVND. There are 15 amino acids in the CDR3, from cysteine to phenylalanine inclusive. Only the CDR3 region is kept as DNA, spanning 45 bases read in frame from base 1. To sequence the TCRbeta CDR3 region, genomic DNA was isolated from the sorted cells. TCRbeta CDR3 regions were sequenced using the immunoSEQ Assay. The table was pulled from immuneACCESS by TCRdb, which kept in-frame rearrangements only. Such tables lose some clones; where checked, under half of the loss comes from unresolved V genes, and the rest has no known cause. Counted in this sample were more than 65,000 clones; 85% of them appeared once. The ten biggest clones cover 15% to 20% of the sample.

The receptor's source is an adult with an advanced solid tumor such as melanoma, head and neck, liver or kidney cancer. The material was CD4+ or CD8+ T cells sorted from blood, obtained in a trial of the OX40 agonist ivuxolimab. The chain couples TRBV19 to TRBJ2-5, and 8 bases in between align with TRBD1. The J call may be in error: the DNA end matches TRBJ2-7 better. The DNA sequence follows: TGTGCCAGTAGTAACCCTCTCAGGGGGCACTACGAGCAGTACTTC. The encoded protein is CASSNPLRGHYEQYF.